This TCR beta chain originates from a study of T-cell reconstitution after alpha-beta-depleted transplantation in children. With 0 bases clipped from V and 5 bases from J, the junction kept 3 bases outside the gene matches. Germline V CDR1 and CDR2: DFQATT, SNEGSKA (reference sequence). CDR3 length: 15 amino acids. The TCRbeta library was prepared with unique molecular identifiers. TCRdb reprocessed the PCR reads via MiXCR and lists one record per CDR3 protein. The table records about 260,000 distinct CDR3 sequences, 11% of them present only once. Many counts were recorded for this clonotype. The rearrangement joins TRBV20-1 to TRBJ2-2; 10 bases are shared with TRBD2. Sequencing was performed on peripheral blood, taken 180 days after TCRalphabeta/CD19-depleted stem cell transplant. This clonotype was obtained from a male patient under 10 years old who had a stem cell transplant for chronic granulomatous disease, so the T cells may come from the graft donor. The DNA for the CDR3 is TGCAGTGCTAGAGACCCTAGCGGGGGAACCGGGGAGCTGTTTTTT. It translates to CSARDPSGGTGELFF.